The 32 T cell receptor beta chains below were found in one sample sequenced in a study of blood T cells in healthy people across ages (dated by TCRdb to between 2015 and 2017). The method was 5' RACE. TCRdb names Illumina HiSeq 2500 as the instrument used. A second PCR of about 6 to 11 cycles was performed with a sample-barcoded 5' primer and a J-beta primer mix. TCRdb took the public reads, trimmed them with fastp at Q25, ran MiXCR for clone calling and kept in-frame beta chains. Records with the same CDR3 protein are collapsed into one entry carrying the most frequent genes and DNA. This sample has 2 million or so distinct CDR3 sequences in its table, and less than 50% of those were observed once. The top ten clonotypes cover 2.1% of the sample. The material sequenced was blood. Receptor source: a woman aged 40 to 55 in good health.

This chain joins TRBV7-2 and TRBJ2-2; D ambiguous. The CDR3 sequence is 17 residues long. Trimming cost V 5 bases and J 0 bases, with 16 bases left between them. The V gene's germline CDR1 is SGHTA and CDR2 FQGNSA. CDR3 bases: TGTGCCAGCAGCCACGGTCTTGGGCTCACGAACACCGGGGAGCTGTTTTTT. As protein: CASSHGLGLTNTGELFF.

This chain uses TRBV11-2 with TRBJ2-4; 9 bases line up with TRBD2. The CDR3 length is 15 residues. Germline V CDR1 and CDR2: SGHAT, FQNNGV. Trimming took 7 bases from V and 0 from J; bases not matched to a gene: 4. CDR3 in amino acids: CASKSGGLAKNIQYF. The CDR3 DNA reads TGTGCCAGCAAAAGCGGGGGGCTAGCCAAAAACATTCAGTACTTC.

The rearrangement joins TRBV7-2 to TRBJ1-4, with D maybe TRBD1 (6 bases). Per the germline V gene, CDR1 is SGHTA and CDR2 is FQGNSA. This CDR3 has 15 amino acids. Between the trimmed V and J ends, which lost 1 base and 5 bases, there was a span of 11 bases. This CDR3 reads CASSLGDRKNEKLFF. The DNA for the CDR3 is TGTGCCAGCAGCTTAGGCGACAGGAAGAATGAAAAACTGTTTTTT.

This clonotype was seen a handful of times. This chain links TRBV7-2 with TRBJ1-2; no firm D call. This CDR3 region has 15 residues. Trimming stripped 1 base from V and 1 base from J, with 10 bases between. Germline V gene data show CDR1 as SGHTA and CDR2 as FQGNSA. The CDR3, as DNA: TGTGCCAGCAGCTTAGATCCAAATCTTAACTATGGCTACACCTTC. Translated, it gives CASSLDPNLNYGYTF.

This chain's CDR3 is CASSQEGVNTEAFF. CDR3 in DNA: TGCGCCAGCAGCCAAGAGGGGGTGAACACTGAAGCTTTCTTT. The chain couples TRBV4-3 to TRBJ1-1, with D tentatively TRBD1 (5 bases). The V and J ends lost 0 bases and 0 bases respectively, with 5 bases between them. Per the germline V gene, CDR1 is LGHNA and CDR2 is YSLEER. This CDR3 contains 14 residues.

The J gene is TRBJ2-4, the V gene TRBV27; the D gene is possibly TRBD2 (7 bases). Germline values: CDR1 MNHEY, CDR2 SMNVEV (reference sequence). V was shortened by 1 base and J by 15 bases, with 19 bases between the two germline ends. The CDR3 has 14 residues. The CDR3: CASSLLASGGAWYF. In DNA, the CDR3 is TGTGCCAGCAGTTTATTGGCATCGGGGGGCGCGTGGTACTTC.

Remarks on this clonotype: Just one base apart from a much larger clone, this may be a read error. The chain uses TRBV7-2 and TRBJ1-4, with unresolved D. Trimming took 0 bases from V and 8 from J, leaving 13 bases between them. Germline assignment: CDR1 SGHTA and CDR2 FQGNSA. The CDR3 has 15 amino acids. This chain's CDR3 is CASSLAGSSNEKLFF. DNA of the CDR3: TGTGCCAGCAGCTTAGCGGGCAGCAGCAACGAAAAACTGTTTTTT.

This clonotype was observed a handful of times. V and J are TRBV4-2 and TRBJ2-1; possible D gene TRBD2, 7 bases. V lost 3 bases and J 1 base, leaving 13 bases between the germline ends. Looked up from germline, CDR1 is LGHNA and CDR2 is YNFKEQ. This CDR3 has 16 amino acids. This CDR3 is CASSQGARGSYNEQFF. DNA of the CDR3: TGTGCCAGCAGCCAGGGGGCGCGGGGGTCCTACAATGAGCAGTTCTTC.

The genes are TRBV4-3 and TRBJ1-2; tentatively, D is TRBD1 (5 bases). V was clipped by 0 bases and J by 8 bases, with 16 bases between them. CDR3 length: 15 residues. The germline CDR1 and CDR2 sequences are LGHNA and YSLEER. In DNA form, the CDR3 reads TGCGCCAGCAGCCAAGATCTGGGGGTTTTGGGCGGCTACACCTTC. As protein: CASSQDLGVLGGYTF.

In nucleotides, the CDR3 is TGTGCCAGCTCACCAGACGACAGGGGGATAGGTAATGAGCAGTACTTC. It specifies CASSPDDRGIGNEQYF. The rearrangement uses TRBV18 and TRBJ2-5, with TRBD1 identical over 9 bases. After removal of 2 bases from V and 11 bases from J, the junction contained 15 bases not matched to a gene. Germline loops: CDR1 KGHSH, CDR2 LQKENI. The CDR3 extends over 16 amino acids.

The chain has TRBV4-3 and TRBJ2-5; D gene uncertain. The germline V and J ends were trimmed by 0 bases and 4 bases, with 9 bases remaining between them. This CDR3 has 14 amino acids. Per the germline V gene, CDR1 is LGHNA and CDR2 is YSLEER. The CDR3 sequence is CASSQDYGRETQYF. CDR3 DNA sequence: TGCGCCAGCAGCCAAGACTATGGAAGAGAGACCCAGTACTTC.

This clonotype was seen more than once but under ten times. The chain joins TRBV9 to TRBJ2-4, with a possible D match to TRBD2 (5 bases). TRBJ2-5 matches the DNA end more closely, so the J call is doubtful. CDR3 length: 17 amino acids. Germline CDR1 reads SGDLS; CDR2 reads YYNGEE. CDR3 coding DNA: TGTGCCAGCAGCCCAAATGAGGGATGGGCTAAGTGGGAGACCCAGTACTTC. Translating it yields CASSPNEGWAKWETQYF.

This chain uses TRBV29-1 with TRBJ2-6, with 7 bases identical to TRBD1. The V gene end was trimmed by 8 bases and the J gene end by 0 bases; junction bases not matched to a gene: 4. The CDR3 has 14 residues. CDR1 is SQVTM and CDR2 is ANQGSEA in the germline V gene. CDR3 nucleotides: TGCAGCATTAGACAGGGCTCTGGGGCCAACGTCCTGACTTTC. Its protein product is CSIRQGSGANVLTF.

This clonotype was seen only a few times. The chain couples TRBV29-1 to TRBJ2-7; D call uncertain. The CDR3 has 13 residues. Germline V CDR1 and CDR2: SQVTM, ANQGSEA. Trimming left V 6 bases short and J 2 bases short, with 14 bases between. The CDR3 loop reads CSVVQSNTYEQYF. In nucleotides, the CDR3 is TGCAGCGTCGTACAGTCCAATACCTACGAGCAGTACTTC.

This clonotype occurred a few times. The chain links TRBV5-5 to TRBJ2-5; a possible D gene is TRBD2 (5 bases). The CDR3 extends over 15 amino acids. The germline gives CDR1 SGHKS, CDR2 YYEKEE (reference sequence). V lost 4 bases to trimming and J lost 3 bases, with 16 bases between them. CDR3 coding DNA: TGTGCCAGCAGCCTCAGAGCGGTAATAAAAGAGACCCAGTACTTC. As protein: CASSLRAVIKETQYF.

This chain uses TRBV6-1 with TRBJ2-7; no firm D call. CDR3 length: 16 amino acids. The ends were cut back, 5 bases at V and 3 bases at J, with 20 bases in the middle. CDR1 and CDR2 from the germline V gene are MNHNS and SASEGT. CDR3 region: CASSPGSHPNVYEQYF. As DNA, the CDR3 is TGTGCCAGCAGTCCCGGGTCCCACCCGAACGTCTACGAGCAGTACTTC.

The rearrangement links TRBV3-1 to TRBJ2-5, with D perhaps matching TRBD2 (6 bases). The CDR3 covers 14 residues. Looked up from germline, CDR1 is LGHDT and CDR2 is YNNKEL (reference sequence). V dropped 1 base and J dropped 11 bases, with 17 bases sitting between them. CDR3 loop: CASSQGGGSWEQYF. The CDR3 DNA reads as TGTGCCAGCAGCCAAGGAGGAGGGTCGTGGGAGCAGTACTTC.

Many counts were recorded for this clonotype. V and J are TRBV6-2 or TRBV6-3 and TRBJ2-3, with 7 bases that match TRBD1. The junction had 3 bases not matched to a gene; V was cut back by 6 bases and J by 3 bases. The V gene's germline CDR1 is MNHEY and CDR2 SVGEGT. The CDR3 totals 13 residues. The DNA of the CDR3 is TGTGCCAGCAGGTCAGGGGGAACAGATACGCAGTATTTT. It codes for CASRSGGTDTQYF.

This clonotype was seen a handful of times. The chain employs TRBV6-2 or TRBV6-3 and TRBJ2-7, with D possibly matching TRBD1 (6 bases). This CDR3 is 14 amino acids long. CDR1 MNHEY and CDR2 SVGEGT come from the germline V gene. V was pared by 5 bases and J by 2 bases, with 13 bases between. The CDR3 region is CASSPFTGTYEQYF. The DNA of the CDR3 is TGTGCCAGCAGTCCATTTACAGGGACCTACGAGCAGTACTTC.

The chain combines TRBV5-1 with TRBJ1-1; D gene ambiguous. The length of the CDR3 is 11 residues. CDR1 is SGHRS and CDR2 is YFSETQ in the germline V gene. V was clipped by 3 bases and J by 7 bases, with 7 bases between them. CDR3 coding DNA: TGCGCCAGCAGCTCAGCCTTTGAAGCTTTCTTT. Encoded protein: CASSSAFEAFF.

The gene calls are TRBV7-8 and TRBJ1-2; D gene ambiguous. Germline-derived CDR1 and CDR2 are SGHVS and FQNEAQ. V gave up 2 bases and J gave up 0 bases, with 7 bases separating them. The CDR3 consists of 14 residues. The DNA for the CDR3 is TGTGCCAGCAGCTTATCTGTCGCTAACTATGGCTACACCTTC. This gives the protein CASSLSVANYGYTF.

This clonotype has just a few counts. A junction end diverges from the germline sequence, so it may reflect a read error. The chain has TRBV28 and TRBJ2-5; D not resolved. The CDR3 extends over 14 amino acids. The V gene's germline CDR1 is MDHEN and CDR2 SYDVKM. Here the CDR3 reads CASCLALNQETQYF. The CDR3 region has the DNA TGTGCCAGCTGTTTAGCCCTAAACCAAGAGACCCAGTACTTC.

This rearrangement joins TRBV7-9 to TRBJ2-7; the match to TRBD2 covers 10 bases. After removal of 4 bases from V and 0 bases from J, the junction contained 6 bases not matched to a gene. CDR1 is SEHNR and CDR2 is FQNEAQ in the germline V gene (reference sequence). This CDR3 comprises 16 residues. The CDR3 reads CASSSPSGGSSYEQYF. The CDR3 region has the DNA TGTGCCAGCAGCTCCCCTAGCGGGGGAAGCTCCTACGAGCAGTACTTC.

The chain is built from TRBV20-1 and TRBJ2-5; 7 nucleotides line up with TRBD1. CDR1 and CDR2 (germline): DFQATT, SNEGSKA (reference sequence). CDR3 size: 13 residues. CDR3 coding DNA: TGCAGACCTTCAGGGACAGCCCAAGAGACCCAGTACTTC. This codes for CRPSGTAQETQYF.

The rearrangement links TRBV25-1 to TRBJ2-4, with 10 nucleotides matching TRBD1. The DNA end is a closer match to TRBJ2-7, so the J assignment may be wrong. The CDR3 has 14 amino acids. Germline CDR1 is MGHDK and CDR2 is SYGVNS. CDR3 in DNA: TGTGCCAGCAGGGAAGGACAGGGGGCCTACGAGCAGTACTTC. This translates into CASREGQGAYEQYF.

In nucleotides, the CDR3 is TGTGCCAGCAGCCAGGGGCAAATCCCCTATGGCTACACCTTC. Translating gives CASSQGQIPYGYTF. V usage is TRBV6-2 or TRBV6-3 and J usage is TRBJ1-2; a weak D match, TRBD1 (6 bases). The V end was cut by 6 bases, the J end by 4 bases, with 15 bases between. CDR3 size: 14 residues. Germline CDR1 and CDR2: MNHEY and SVGEGT.

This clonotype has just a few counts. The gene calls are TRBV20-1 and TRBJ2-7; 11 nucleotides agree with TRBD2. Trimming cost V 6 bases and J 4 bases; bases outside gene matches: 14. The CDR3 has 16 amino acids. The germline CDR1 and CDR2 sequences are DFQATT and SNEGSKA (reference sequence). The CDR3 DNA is TGCAGTGCAGATACCCCGCTAGCGGGGGGACTGTACGAGCAGTACTTC. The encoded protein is CSADTPLAGGLYEQYF.

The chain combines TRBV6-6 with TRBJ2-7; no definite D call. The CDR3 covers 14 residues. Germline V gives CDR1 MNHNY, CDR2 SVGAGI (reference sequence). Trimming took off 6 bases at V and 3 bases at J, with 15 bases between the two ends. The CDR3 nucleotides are TGTGCCAGCAGATACGATGCGGATTACTACGAGCAGTACTTC. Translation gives CASRYDADYYEQYF.

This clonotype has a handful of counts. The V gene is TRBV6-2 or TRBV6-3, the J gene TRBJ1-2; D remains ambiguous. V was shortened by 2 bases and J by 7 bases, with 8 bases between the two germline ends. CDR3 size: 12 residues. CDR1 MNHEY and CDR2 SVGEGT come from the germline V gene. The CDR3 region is CASSYEGIGYTF. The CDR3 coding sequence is TGTGCCAGCAGTTACGAGGGCATTGGCTACACCTTC.

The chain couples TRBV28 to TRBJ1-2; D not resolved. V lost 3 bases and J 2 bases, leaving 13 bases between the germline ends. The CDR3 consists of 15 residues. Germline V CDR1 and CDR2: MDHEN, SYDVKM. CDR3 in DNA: TGTGCCAGCAGTTTGCGGGAGGCCGGAAACTATGGCTACACCTTC. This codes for CASSLREAGNYGYTF.

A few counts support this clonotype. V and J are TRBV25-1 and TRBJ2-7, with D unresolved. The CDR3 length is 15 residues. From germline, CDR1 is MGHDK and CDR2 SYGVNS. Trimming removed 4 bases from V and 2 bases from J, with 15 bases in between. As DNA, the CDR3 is TGTGCCAGCAGTGGACCAACAGCTCTGACCTACGAGCAGTACTTC. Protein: CASSGPTALTYEQYF.

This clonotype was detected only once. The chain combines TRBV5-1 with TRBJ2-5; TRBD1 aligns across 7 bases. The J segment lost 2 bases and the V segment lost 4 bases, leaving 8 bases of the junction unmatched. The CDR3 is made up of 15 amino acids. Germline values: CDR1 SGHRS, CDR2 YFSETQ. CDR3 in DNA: TGCGCCAGCAGCAATGAGGGGGCGATTCAAGAGACCCAGTACTTC. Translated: CASSNEGAIQETQYF.